This entry lists 25 T cell receptor beta chains sequenced from one sample in a study of blood T cells in healthy people across ages. For the second PCR, which ran for roughly 7 to 11 cycles, a sample-barcoded 5' primer and a J-beta primer mix were used. From the 5' RACE reads, TCRdb called clonotypes with MiXCR, one entry per CDR3 protein. The table has hundreds of thousands of distinct CDR3 sequences, about a third seen once. Sequences were obtained from blood. The receptor source for this set is a woman older than 75 in good health.

This clonotype appeared a few times. A much larger clone sits a single nucleotide away, making a read error possible. This rearrangement joins TRBV20-1 to TRBJ2-5; TRBD2 matches at 11 bases. This CDR3 spans 15 amino acids. With 6 bases clipped from V and 11 bases from J, the junction kept 17 bases outside the gene matches. Germline V CDR1 and CDR2: DFQATT, SNEGSKA (reference sequence). Here the CDR3 reads CSAASGGTSGDEQYF. The CDR3 nucleotides read TGCAGTGCCGCTAGCGGCGGGACTAGCGGCGATGAGCAGTACTTC.

This clonotype was observed many times. The genes are TRBV7-2 and TRBJ1-6; 9 bases map to TRBD1. Germline V gene data show CDR1 as SGHTA and CDR2 as FQGNSA. The CDR3 is 14 residues long. Trimming took 5 bases from V and 10 from J; bases not matched to a gene: 6. CDR3 in amino acids: CASSTRQGGSPLHF. CDR3 DNA sequence: TGTGCCAGCAGCACCAGACAGGGGGGGTCACCCCTCCACTTT.

Points on this clonotype: The junction and the germline gene differ at one end; a read error may be behind it. The chain recombines TRBV4-1 with TRBJ2-1, with D possibly being TRBD1 or TRBD2 (5 bases each). Germline V CDR1 and CDR2: MGHRA, YSYEKL. The CDR3 is made up of 15 amino acids. DNA for the CDR3: TGCGCCAGCAGCCCGGGGACCCTGGCAAGCAATGAGCAGGTCTTC. Translated, it gives CASSPGTLASNEQVF.

This clonotype has just a few counts. A much bigger clone sits one base away, suggesting this may be a read error. The V gene is TRBV5-6, the J gene TRBJ2-3; D call uncertain. The CDR3 sequence is 14 residues long. Germline V gene data show CDR1 as SGHDT and CDR2 as YYEEEE. V dropped 3 bases and J dropped 8 bases, with 16 bases sitting between them. The CDR3 region has the DNA TGTGCCAGCAGCTGCAACCCGCAGGTTGGTACGCAGTATTTT. Translating it yields CASSCNPQVGTQYF.

This clonotype was counted at least ten times. This chain uses TRBV5-1 with TRBJ1-1, with D possibly being TRBD1 (6 bases). Germline V CDR1 and CDR2: SGHRS, YFSETQ. Trimming left V 3 bases short and J 3 bases short, with 9 bases between. The CDR3 is 13 residues long. The CDR3 protein is CASSWGRDTEAFF. The DNA for the CDR3 is TGCGCCAGCAGCTGGGGGCGCGACACTGAAGCTTTCTTT.

This clonotype has at least ten counts. The rearrangement links TRBV5-6 to TRBJ1-2; no definite D call. V lost 0 bases to trimming and J lost 5 bases, with 8 bases between them. CDR3 size: 13 residues. Germline lookup yields CDR1 SGHDT and CDR2 YYEEEE. Written as DNA, the CDR3 is TGTGCCAGCAGCTTGGGTGTGTCGTATGGCTACACCTTC. It translates to CASSLGVSYGYTF.

As to this clonotype: The junction does not match germline at one end; this may be a read error. The V call is TRBV25-1, the J call TRBJ1-3; no reliable D call. From germline, CDR1 is MGHDK and CDR2 SYGVNS. The CDR3 consists of 15 residues. The CDR3 DNA follows: TGTGCCAGCGGTGAATCTGGGGAGACGGGAAACACCATATATTTT. It is translated as CASGESGETGNTIYF.

This clonotype was seen more than once but under ten times. The chain is built from TRBV30 and TRBJ1-2, with no clear D. This CDR3 is built from 13 residues. CDR1 is GTSNPN, CDR2 SVGIG, per germline (reference sequence). Trimming took off 1 base at V and 3 bases at J, with 9 bases between the two ends. The CDR3 loop reads CAWSEQTYYGYTF. The CDR3, as DNA: TGTGCCTGGAGTGAACAGACCTACTATGGCTACACCTTC.

For this clonotype: A much bigger clone sits one base away, suggesting this may be a read error. The chain couples TRBV27 to TRBJ2-1; D is possibly TRBD1 (6 bases). The J call may be incorrect, as the DNA end agrees better with TRBJ2-7. The CDR3 contains 14 residues. CDR1 and CDR2 from the germline V gene are MNHEY and SMNVEV (reference sequence). The CDR3 DNA reads TGTGCCAGCAGTTACACAGGGTTCTACAATGAGCAGTACTTC. Protein: CASSYTGFYNEQYF.

This clonotype has at least ten counts. The CDR3 protein is CASSQDTGGSGYTF. CDR3 sequence (DNA): TGTGCCAGCAGCCAAGACACAGGGGGATCTGGCTACACCTTC. The J gene is TRBJ1-2, the V gene TRBV3-1; 8 bases map to TRBD1. The CDR3 consists of 14 residues. J lost 7 bases, V lost 0 bases, and 4 bases had no gene match. Germline V gene lookup returns CDR1 LGHDT and CDR2 YNNKEL (reference sequence).

Many counts were recorded for this clonotype. The chain has TRBV5-5 and TRBJ2-7, with D possibly matching TRBD2 (8 bases). Trimming left V 6 bases short and J 6 bases short, with 22 bases between. The CDR3 is made up of 15 amino acids. CDR1 and CDR2 (germline): SGHKS, YYEKEE (reference sequence). CDR3 DNA sequence: TGTGCCAGCACTCTCGCCGGGAGGGGGCAAGGCGAGCAGTACTTC. Translating it yields CASTLAGRGQGEQYF.

This clonotype has at least ten counts. V and J are TRBV10-3 and TRBJ2-3; D uncertain. Trimming took 3 bases from V and 10 from J, leaving 11 bases between them. Germline loops: CDR1 ENHRY, CDR2 SYGVKD. This CDR3 contains 12 residues. The CDR3, as DNA: TGTGCCATCAGTGATGCCTCCCTCGCGCAGTATTTT. Translating gives CAISDASLAQYF.

The V and J genes are TRBV20-1 and TRBJ1-5, with 8 bases identical to TRBD1. V gave up 6 bases and J gave up 6 bases; unmatched junction bases: 10. This CDR3 has 14 residues. CDR1 and CDR2 from the germline V gene are DFQATT and SNEGSKA (reference sequence). DNA of the CDR3: TGCAGTGCGGAGAGCGGACAGGGCAGTCAGCCCCAGCATTTT. It encodes CSAESGQGSQPQHF.

Here the CDR3 DNA reads TGTGCCAGCAGTTCGGGACAGGGATTGCTTGGCTACACCTTC. The encoded protein is CASSSGQGLLGYTF. The chain uses TRBV28 and TRBJ1-2; TRBD1 matches at 9 bases. The CDR3 length is 14 residues. Germline CDR1 MDHEN, CDR2 SYDVKM. V dropped 4 bases and J dropped 7; count of bases not matched to a gene: 7.

The chain uses TRBV7-2 and TRBJ2-7; the D gene is possibly TRBD2 (7 bases). The CDR3 consists of 14 residues. V was pared by 5 bases and J by 5 bases, with 16 bases between. Germline V CDR1 and CDR2: SGHTA, FQGNSA. CDR3 sequence: CASSLVGGANEQYF. The DNA for the CDR3 is TGTGCCAGCAGCCTGGTAGGGGGGGCTAACGAGCAGTACTTC.

The V gene is TRBV5-1, the J gene TRBJ1-2; TRBD1 might be the D (6 bases). Germline CDR1 and CDR2: SGHRS and YFSETQ. This CDR3 comprises 14 residues. Trimming cost V 6 bases and J 7 bases, with 19 bases left between them. CDR3 amino acids: CASNLNGGPGGYTF. The DNA for the CDR3 is TGCGCCAGCAATCTCAACGGGGGGCCCGGTGGCTACACCTTC. Full variable domain (missing parts from reference TRBV5-1 and TRBJ1-2): KAGVTQTPRYLIKTRGQQVTLSCSPISGHRSVSWYQQTPGQGLQFLFEYFSETQRNKGNFPGRFSGRQFSNSRSEMNVSTLELGDSALYLCASNLNGGPGGYTFGSGTRLTVV.

This clonotype was seen ten or more times. In nucleotides, the CDR3 is TGCGCCAGCAGCGTAGGTGGAGCGGGGGGGCATAACGAGCAGTTCTTC. Residues: CASSVGGAGGHNEQFF. The V gene is TRBV5-1, the J gene TRBJ2-1, with 10 bases lining up with TRBD2. The CDR3 is 16 amino acids. Germline CDR1 reads SGHRS; CDR2 reads YFSETQ. Germline trimming cut 4 bases from V and 10 bases from J; bases unmatched to any gene: 14.

This clonotype was counted at least ten times. V and J are TRBV9 and TRBJ2-1; a possible D gene is TRBD2 (6 bases). CDR3 length equals 18 residues. Germline V gene lookup returns CDR1 SGDLS and CDR2 YYNGEE. V lost 0 bases to trimming and J lost 0 bases, with 16 bases between them. DNA for the CDR3: TGTGCCAGCAGCGTAGCTCCGGGGGTCCCTAGCTCCTACAATGAGCAGTTCTTC. This encodes CASSVAPGVPSSYNEQFF.

About this clonotype itself: This may stem from a read error, because a much larger clone lies one nucleotide away. This chain joins TRBV20-1 and TRBJ2-7; D is unclear. The germline gives CDR1 DFQATT, CDR2 SNEGSKA (reference sequence). V gave up 1 base and J gave up 7 bases, with 11 bases separating them. CDR3 length: 12 amino acids. The CDR3 DNA reads TGCAGTGCTAGAGGTCGACGAGCAGAGCAGTACTTC. Translated: CSARGRRAEQYF.

This clonotype was recorded at least ten times. This chain connects TRBV7-9 to TRBJ2-7, with a tentative D call TRBD1 (6 bases). Looked up from germline, CDR1 is SEHNR and CDR2 is FQNEAQ (reference sequence). The CDR3 is 13 residues long. The ends were cut back, 3 bases at V and 4 bases at J, with 10 bases in the middle. The CDR3 nucleotides are TGTGCCAGCAGCTTGGACAGTTTTTACGAGCAGTACTTC. This codes for CASSLDSFYEQYF.

This clonotype showed up just a few times. The CDR3 DNA follows: TGTGCCAGCAGCGAGAGGGACAGGGGCAGGGATCAGCCCCAGCATTTT. Protein product: CASSERDRGRDQPQHF. The V gene is TRBV5-6, the J gene TRBJ1-5; 10 bases agree with TRBD1. This CDR3 is built from 16 residues. From germline, CDR1 is SGHDT and CDR2 YYEEEE. The ends lost 4 bases at V and 5 bases at J; junction bases unmatched: 9.

There are a few counts of this clonotype. V and J are TRBV20-1 and TRBJ1-1; 10 nucleotides line up with TRBD1. V lost 5 bases and J lost 0; bases outside the gene matches: 9. In germline, CDR1 is DFQATT, CDR2 SNEGSKA (reference sequence). The CDR3 totals 16 residues. Written as DNA, the CDR3 is TGCAGTGCTGTGGACAGGGGGAATTCAGTGAACACTGAAGCTTTCTTT. This gives the protein CSAVDRGNSVNTEAFF.

This clonotype was observed a few times. The rearrangement joins TRBV12-3 or TRBV12-4 to TRBJ2-7; 11 bases align to TRBD2. Losses at the gene ends were 7 bases for V and 0 bases for J; bases not matched to a gene: 2. The CDR3 consists of 14 residues. The CDR3 region is CASTLAGGSYEQYF. Written as DNA, the CDR3 is TGTGCCAGCACCCTAGCGGGGGGCTCCTACGAGCAGTACTTC.

This clonotype came up many times. This rearrangement joins TRBV20-1 to TRBJ1-2, with D perhaps TRBD1 (5 bases). Per germline, CDR1 DFQATT and CDR2 SNEGSKA (reference sequence). Trimming removed 5 bases from V and 0 bases from J, with 16 bases in between. The CDR3 contains 15 residues. CDR3 DNA: TGCAGTGCTGCGGAGGGACCGCCGCCTAACTATGGCTACACCTTC. Its protein product is CSAAEGPPPNYGYTF.

As to this clonotype: This may come from a read error, since a much larger clone is one base off. The rearrangement uses TRBV2 and TRBJ2-7, with 8 bases that match TRBD2. The CDR3 consists of 15 residues. Germline-derived CDR1 and CDR2 are SNHLY and FYNNEI. As DNA, the CDR3 is TGTGCCAGCAGTCCCCAAGCGGGGGCCCCTACCGAGCAGGACTTC. The encoded protein is CASSPQAGAPTEQDF.